This paragraph covers one TCR beta chain sequence. TCRdb reprocessed the 5' RACE reads and stores each CDR3 protein as one record, lacking DNA. The sample shows some 440,000 distinct CDR3 sequences, and 1.4% sits with its ten largest clones. The sample comes from a study of T cells expressing NK-cell markers. This CDR3 is built from 16 residues. The receptor was isolated from a woman in her 50s in good health. Sequenced material: blood T cells: a sorted CD56 or NKG2C T cell subset, CD4+ or CD8+ T cells, or bulk PBMC T cells (not recorded which). The genes are TRBV12-3 or TRBV12-4 and TRBJ2-2; the D call of TRBD2 rests on TCRdb alone, since no DNA is present to check it. CDR3 amino acids: CASSLRARRVTGELFF.